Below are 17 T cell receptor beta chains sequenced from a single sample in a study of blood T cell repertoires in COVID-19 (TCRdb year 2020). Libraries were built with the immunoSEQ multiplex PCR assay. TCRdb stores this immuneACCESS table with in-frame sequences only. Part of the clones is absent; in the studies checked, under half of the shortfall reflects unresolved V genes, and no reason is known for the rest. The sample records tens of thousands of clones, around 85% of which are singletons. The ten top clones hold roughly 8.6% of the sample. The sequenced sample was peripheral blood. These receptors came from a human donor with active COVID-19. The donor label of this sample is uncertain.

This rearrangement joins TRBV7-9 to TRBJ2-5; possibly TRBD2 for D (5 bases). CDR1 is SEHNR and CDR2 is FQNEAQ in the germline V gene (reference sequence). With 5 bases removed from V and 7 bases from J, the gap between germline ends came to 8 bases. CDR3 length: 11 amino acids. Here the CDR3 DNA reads TGTGCCAGCAGCATCGAGGGGACCCAGTACTTC. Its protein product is CASSIEGTQYF.

This CDR3 is CASSRTSWDEQYF. The DNA for the CDR3 is TGTGCCAGCAGCCGGACTAGCTGGGACGAGCAGTACTTC. This chain connects TRBV7-9 to TRBJ2-7, with TRBD2 identical over 8 bases. This CDR3 has 13 residues. Unmatched junction bases numbered 5, after V lost 5 bases and J lost 5 bases. Germline V lookup: CDR1 SEHNR, CDR2 FQNEAQ (reference sequence).

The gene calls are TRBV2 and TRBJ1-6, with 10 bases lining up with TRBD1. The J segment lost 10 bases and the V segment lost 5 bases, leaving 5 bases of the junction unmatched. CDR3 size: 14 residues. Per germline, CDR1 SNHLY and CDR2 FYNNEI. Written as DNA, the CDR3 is TGTGCCAGCAGTCGGGACAGGGGATACTCACCCCTCCACTTT. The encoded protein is CASSRDRGYSPLHF.

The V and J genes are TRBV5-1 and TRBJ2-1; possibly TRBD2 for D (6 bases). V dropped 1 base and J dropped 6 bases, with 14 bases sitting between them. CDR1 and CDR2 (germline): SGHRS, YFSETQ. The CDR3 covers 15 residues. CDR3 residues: CASSLRTGAGNEQFF. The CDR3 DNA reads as TGCGCCAGCAGCTTGCGGACGGGAGCGGGCAATGAGCAGTTCTTC.

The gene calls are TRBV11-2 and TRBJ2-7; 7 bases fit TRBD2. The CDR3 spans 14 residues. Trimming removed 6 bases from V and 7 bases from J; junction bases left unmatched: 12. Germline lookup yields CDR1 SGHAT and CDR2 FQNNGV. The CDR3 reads CASSYLTGAGEQYF. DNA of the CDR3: TGTGCCAGCAGTTACCTTACGGGAGCGGGAGAGCAGTACTTC.

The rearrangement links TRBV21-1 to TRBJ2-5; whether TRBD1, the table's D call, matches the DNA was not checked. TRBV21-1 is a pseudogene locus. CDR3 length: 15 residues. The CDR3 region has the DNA TGTGCCAGCAGCAAAGACGACAGGGACCAAGAGACCCAGTACTTC. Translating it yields CASSKDDRDQETQYF.

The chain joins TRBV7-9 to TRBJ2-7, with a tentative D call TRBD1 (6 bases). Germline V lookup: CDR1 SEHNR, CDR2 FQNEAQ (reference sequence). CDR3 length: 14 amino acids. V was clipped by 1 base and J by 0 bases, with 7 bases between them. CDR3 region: CASSLEGVSYEQYF. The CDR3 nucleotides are TGTGCCAGCAGCTTAGAGGGGGTCTCCTACGAGCAGTACTTC.

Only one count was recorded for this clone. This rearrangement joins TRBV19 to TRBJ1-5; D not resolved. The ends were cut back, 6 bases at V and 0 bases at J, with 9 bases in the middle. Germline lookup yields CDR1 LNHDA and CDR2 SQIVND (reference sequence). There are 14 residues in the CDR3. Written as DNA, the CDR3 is TGTGCCAGTAGACAAGAATATAGCAATCAGCCCCAGCATTTT. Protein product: CASRQEYSNQPQHF.

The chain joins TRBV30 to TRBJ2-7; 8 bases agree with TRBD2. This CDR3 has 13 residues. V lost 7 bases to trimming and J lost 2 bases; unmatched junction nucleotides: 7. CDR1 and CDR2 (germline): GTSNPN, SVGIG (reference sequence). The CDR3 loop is CALSSGSTYEQYF. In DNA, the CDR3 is TGTGCCTTATCGAGCGGGAGCACCTACGAGCAGTACTTC.

CDR3 region: CASSSRGRQETQYF. The CDR3 DNA reads as TGCGCCAGCAGCTCTCGGGGGAGGCAAGAGACCCAGTACTTC. The V and J genes are TRBV5-1 and TRBJ2-5; possible D gene TRBD2, 6 bases. CDR3 length: 14 residues. Germline loops: CDR1 SGHRS, CDR2 YFSETQ. V was clipped by 3 bases and J by 2 bases, with 11 bases between them.

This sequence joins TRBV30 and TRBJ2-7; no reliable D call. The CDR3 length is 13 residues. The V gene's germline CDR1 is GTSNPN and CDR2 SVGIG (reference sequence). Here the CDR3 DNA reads TGTGCGGGCAGTTTGACCGACACCTACGAGCAGTACTTC. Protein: CAGSLTDTYEQYF.

CDR3 bases: TGTGCCAGCAGTTTTTTAGTAGAAGCTTTCTTT. It specifies CASSFLVEAFF. The rearrangement joins TRBV28 to TRBJ1-1; unclear D gene. V gave up 3 bases and J gave up 8 bases, with 7 bases separating them. The CDR3 covers 11 residues. Germline CDR1 reads MDHEN; CDR2 reads SYDVKM.

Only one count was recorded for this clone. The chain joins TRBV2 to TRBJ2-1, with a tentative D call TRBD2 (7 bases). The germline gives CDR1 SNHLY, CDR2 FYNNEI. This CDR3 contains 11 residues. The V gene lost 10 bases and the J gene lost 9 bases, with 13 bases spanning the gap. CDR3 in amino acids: CATGRGVEQFF. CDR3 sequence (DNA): TGTGCCACAGGGAGGGGGGTTGAGCAGTTCTTC.

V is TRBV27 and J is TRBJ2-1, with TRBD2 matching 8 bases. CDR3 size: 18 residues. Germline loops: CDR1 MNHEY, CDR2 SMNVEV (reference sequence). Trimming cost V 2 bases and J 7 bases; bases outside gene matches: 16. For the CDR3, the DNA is TGTGCCAGCAGTTTAAAGGGTCTGCGGGAGGTGAGTTGGAATGAGCAGTTCTTC. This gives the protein CASSLKGLREVSWNEQFF.

The CDR3 nucleotides read TGTGCCAGCAGCCGAGCGGGATCGGGCACAGATACGCAGTATTTT. Protein product: CASSRAGSGTDTQYF. This chain links TRBV7-6 with TRBJ2-3, with 7 bases matching TRBD2. The CDR3 consists of 15 residues. The germline CDR1 and CDR2 sequences are SGHVS and FNYEAQ. J was trimmed by 1 base and V by 5 bases; bases with no gene match: 6.

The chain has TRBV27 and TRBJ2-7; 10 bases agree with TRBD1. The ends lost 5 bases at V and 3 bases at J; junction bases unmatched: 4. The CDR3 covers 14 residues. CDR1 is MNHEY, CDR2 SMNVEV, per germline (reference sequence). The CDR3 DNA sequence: TGTGCCAGCAGTCTTGGGGACAGGGGCTACGAGCAGTACTTC. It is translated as CASSLGDRGYEQYF.

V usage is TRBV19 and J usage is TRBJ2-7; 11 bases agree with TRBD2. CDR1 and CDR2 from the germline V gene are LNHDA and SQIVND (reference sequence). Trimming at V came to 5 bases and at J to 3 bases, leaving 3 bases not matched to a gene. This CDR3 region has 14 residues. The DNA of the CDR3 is TGTGCCAGTAGTCCCGGGACTAGCGGCTACGAGCAGTACTTC. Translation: CASSPGTSGYEQYF. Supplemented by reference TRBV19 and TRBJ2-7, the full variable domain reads DGGITQSPKYLFRKEGQNVTLSCEQNLNHDAMYWYRQDPGQGLRLIYYSQIVNDFQKGDIAEGYSVSREKKESFPLTVTSAQKNPTAFYLCASSPGTSGYEQYFGPGTRLTVT.